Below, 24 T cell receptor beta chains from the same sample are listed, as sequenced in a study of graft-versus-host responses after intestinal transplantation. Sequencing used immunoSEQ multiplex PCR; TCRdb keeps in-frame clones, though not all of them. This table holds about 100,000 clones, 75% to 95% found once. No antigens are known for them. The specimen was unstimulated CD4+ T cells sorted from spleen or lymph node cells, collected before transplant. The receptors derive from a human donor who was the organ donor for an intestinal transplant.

The CDR3 sequence is CSAAAGESFDTQYF. The CDR3 bases are TGCAGCGCCGCAGCGGGGGAGAGTTTCGATACGCAGTATTTT. The rearrangement links TRBV29-1 to TRBJ2-3; the match to TRBD2 covers 8 bases. V shed 7 bases and J 6 bases; nucleotides not matched to a gene: 12. The CDR3 consists of 14 residues. From germline, CDR1 is SQVTM and CDR2 ANQGSEA.

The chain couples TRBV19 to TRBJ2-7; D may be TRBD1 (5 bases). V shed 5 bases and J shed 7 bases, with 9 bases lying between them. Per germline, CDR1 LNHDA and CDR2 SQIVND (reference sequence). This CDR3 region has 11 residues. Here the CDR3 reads CASSQGFEQYF. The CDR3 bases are TGTGCCAGTAGTCAGGGCTTTGAGCAGTACTTC.

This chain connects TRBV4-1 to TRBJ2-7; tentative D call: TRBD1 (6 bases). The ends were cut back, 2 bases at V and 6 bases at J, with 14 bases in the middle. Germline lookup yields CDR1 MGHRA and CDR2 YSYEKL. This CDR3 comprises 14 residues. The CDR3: CASSQSQGRGEQYF. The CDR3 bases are TGCGCCAGCAGCCAAAGCCAGGGGAGAGGCGAGCAGTACTTC.

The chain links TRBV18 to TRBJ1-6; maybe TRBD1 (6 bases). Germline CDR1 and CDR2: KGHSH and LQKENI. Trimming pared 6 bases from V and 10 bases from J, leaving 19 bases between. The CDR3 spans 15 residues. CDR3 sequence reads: CASSQQGYPESPLHF. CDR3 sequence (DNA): TGTGCCAGCTCTCAACAGGGTTACCCTGAATCACCCCTCCACTTT.

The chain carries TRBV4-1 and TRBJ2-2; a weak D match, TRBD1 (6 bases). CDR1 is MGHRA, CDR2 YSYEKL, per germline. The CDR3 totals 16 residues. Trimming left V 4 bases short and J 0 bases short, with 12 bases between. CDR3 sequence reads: CASSRDQGSNTGELFF. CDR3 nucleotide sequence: TGCGCCAGCAGCCGAGACCAGGGGTCGAACACCGGGGAGCTGTTTTTT.

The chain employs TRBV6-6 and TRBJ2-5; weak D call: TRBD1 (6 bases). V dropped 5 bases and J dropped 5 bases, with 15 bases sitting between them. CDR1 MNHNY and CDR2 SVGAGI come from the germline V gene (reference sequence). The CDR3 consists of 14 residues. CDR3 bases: TGTGCCAGCAGTAAACAGGGTTTTCAGGAGACCCAGTACTTC. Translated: CASSKQGFQETQYF.

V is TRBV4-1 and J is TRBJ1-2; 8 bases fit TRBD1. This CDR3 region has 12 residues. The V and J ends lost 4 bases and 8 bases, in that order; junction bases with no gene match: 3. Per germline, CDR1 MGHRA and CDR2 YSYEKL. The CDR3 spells CASSRTGLGYTF. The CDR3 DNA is TGCGCCAGCAGCCGGACAGGGTTAGGCTACACCTTC.

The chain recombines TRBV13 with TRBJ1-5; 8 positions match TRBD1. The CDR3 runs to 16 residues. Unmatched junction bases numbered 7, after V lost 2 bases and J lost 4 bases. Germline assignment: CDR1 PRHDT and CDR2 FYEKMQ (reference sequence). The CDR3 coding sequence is TGTGCCAGCAGCTTATACGAGAGACAGGGGAATCAGCCCCAGCATTTT. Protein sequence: CASSLYERQGNQPQHF.

The chain's CDR3 is CASSEFIGGSSYNSPLHF. The CDR3 DNA follows: TGTGCCAGCAGTGAATTTATCGGAGGAAGCTCCTATAATTCACCCCTCCACTTT. J is TRBJ1-6 and V is TRBV6-1; D not resolved. Germline assignment: CDR1 MNHNS and CDR2 SASEGT. This CDR3 contains 18 residues. V was shortened by 2 bases and J by 0 bases, with 14 bases between the two germline ends.

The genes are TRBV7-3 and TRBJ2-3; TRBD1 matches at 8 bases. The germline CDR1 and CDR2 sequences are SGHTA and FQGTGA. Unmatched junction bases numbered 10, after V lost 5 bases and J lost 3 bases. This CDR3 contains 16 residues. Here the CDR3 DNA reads TGTGCCAGCAGCCTACTGGACAGGGCATTGACAGATACGCAGTATTTT. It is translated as CASSLLDRALTDTQYF.

The CDR3 sequence is CASSQEIQLAGGYNEQFF. The CDR3 nucleotides are TGCGCCAGCAGCCAAGAAATCCAACTAGCGGGGGGCTACAATGAGCAGTTCTTC. The chain joins TRBV4-3 to TRBJ2-1; TRBD2 aligns across 12 bases. The trim removed 0 bases at V and 3 bases at J, leaving 6 bases unmatched. Germline-derived CDR1 and CDR2 are LGHNA and YSLEER. The CDR3 sequence is 18 residues long.

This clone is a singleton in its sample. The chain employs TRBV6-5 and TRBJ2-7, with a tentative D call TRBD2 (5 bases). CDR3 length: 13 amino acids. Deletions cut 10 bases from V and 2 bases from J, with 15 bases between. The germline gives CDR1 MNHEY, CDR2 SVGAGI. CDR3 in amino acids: CATLEALTYEQYF. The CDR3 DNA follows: TGTGCCACCCTGGAGGCGCTAACCTACGAGCAGTACTTC.

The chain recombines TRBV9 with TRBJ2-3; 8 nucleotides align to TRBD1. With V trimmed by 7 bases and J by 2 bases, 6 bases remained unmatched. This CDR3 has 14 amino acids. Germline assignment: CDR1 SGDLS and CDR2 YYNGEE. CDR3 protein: CASGRDRPTDTQYF. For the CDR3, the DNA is TGTGCCAGCGGAAGGGACAGGCCCACAGATACGCAGTATTTT.

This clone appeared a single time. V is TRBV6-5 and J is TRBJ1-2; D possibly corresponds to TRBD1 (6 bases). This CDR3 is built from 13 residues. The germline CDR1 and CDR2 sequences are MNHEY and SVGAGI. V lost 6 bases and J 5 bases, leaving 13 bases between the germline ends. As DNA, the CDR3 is TGTGCCAGCAGACCGGACAGCAAATATGGCTACACCTTC. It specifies CASRPDSKYGYTF.

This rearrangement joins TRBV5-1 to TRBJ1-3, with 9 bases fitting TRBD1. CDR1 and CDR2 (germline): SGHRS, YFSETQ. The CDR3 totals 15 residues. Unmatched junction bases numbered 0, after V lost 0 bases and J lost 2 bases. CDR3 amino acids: CASSLGQGAGNTIYF. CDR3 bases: TGCGCCAGCAGCTTGGGACAGGGGGCTGGAAACACCATATATTTT.

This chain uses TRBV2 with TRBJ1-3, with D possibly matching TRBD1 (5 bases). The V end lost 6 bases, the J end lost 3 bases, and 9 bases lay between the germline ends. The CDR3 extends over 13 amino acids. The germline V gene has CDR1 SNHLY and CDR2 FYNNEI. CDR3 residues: CASSTGHGNTIYF. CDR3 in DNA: TGTGCCAGCAGCACAGGCCATGGAAACACCATATATTTT.

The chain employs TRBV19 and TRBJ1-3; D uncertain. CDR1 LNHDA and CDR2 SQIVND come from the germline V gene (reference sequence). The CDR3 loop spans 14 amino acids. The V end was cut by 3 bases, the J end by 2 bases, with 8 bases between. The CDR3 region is CASSMPGAGNTIYF. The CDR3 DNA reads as TGTGCCAGTAGTATGCCCGGGGCTGGAAACACCATATATTTT.

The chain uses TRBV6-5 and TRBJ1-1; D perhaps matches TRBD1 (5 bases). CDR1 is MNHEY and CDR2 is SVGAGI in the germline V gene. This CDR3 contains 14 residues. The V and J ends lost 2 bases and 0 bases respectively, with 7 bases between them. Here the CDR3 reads CASSYGAVNTEAFF. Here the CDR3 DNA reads TGTGCCAGCAGTTACGGGGCAGTGAACACTGAAGCTTTCTTT.

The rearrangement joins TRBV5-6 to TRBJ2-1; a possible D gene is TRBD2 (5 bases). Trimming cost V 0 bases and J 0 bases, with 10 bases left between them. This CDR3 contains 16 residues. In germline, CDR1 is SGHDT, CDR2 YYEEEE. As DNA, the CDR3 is TGTGCCAGCAGCTTGGTGGAGGCCATCTCCTACAATGAGCAGTTCTTC. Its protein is CASSLVEAISYNEQFF.

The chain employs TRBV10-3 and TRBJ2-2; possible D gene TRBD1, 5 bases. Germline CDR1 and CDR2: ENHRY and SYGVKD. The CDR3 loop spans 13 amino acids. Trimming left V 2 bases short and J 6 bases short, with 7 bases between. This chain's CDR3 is CAISEKGPGELFF. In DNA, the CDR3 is TGTGCCATCAGTGAGAAGGGGCCCGGGGAGCTGTTTTTT.

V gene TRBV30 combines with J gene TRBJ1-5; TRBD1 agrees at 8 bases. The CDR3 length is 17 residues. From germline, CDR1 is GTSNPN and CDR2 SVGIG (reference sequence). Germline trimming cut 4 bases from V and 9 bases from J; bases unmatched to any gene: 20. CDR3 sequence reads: CAWNSKTGRQGIVPQHF. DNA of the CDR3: TGTGCCTGGAATTCTAAAACGGGCAGACAGGGGATCGTGCCCCAGCATTTT.

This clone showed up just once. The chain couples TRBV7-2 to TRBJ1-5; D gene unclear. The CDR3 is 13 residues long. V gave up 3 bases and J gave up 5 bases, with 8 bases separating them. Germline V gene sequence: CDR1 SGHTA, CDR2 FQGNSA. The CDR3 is CASSLWGDQPQHF. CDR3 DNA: TGTGCCAGCAGCTTGTGGGGAGATCAGCCCCAGCATTTT.

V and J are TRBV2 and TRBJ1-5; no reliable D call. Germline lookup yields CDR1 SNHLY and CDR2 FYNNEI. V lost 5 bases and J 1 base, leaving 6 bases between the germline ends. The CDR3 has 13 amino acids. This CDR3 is CASSLQSNQPQHF. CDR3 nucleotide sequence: TGTGCCAGCAGTCTCCAGAGCAATCAGCCCCAGCATTTT.

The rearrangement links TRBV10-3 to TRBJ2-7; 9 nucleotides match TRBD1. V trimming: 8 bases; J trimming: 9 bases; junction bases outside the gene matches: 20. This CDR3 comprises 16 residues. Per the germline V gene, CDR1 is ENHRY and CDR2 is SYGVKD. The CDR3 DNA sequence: TGTGCCATCTCCGACTTTATCGGGACAGGGTCTCTGGTGCAGTACTTC. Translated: CAISDFIGTGSLVQYF.